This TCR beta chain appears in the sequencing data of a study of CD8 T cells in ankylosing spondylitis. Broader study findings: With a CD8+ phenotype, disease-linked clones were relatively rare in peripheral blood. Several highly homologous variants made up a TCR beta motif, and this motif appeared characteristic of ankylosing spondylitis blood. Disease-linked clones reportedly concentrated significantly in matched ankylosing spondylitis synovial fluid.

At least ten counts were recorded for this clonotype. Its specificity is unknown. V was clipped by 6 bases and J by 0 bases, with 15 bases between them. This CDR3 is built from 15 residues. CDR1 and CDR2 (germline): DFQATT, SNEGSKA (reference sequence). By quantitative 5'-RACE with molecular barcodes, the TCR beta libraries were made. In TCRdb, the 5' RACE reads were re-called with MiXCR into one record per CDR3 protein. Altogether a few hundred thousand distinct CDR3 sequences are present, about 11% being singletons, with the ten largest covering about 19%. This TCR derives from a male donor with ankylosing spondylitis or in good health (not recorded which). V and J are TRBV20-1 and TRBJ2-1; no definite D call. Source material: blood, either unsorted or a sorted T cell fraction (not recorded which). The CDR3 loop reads CSARALGSSYNEQFF. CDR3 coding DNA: TGCAGTGCCCGGGCCCTAGGTAGCTCCTACAATGAGCAGTTCTTC.